Listed below are T cell receptor beta chains from one sample, sequenced in a study of blood T cell repertoires in COVID-19. Libraries were prepared by immunoSEQ multiplex PCR; TCRdb keeps only in-frame clonotypes and omits some of them. The table shows 220,000 or so clones, with 82% occurring only once. The sequenced material came from peripheral blood. These receptors came from a woman older than 75 with COVID-19, enrolled during active disease. Each CDR3 is given with its conserved first and last residue. Part of the rows lack a size; the others show once, few, many or a class for expanded clones.

v_call	clone_size	j_call	cdr3_aa
TRBV5-1	-	TRBJ1-3	CASSSQSSGNTIYF
TRBV18	-	TRBJ1-2	CASSPLVGGSNGYTF
TRBV9	-	TRBJ2-1	CASSATGDGYNEQFF
TRBV19	-	TRBJ2-3	CASSAVPASTDTQYF
TRBV30	-	TRBJ2-5	CAWSGVAGGAKRETQYF
TRBV7-8	few	TRBJ2-7	CASSWGEAEQYF
TRBV7-2	-	TRBJ2-1	CASVERTRSYNEQFF
TRBV6-5	-	TRBJ2-1	CASRPGQSYNEQFF
TRBV28	-	TRBJ2-2	CASSTPGLAGPGELFF
TRBV7-3	-	TRBJ2-3	CASSKRGGPFLTQYF
TRBV9	-	TRBJ1-1	CASSPRGTGNTEAFF
TRBV29-1	-	TRBJ2-2	CSVLGVNTGELFF
TRBV28	-	TRBJ2-1	CASSRNLGSSYNEQFF
TRBV30	-	TRBJ2-7	CAWSEVFGGFEQYF
TRBV29-1	-	TRBJ2-7	CSVDGVAGSNEQYF
TRBV19	-	TRBJ2-5	CASRSPGQGMETQYF
TRBV24-1	-	TRBJ2-1	CATSVPGDTNEQFF
TRBV7-2	-	TRBJ1-1	CASSPNHYQQAFF
TRBV7-9	-	TRBJ1-6	CASSLAAGGISPLHF
TRBV6-5	-	TRBJ2-2	CASGRGADTGELFF
TRBV28	-	TRBJ1-6	CASSWTGGRYNSPLHF
TRBV27	-	TRBJ2-7	CASSLALGQGYEQYF
TRBV19	-	TRBJ1-1	CASSMNTNMNTEAFF
TRBV30	few	TRBJ1-2	CAWKGVLYGYTF
TRBV15	-	TRBJ1-1	CATSRDRMNTEAFF
TRBV5-1	-	TRBJ2-5	CASSLGSSVVGETQYF
TRBV3-1/TRBV3-2	few	TRBJ1-1	CASSQETRRNTEAFF
TRBV7-6	-	TRBJ1-1	CASSLVRGPSEAFF
TRBV4-3	few	TRBJ1-1	CASSQEEGTGAFF
TRBV7-9	-	TRBJ2-1	CASSWGSVSGNEQFF
TRBV5-6	-	TRBJ2-1	CASSRYFDGVVKQFF
TRBV6-6	-	TRBJ1-5	CASSYSDSPRQPQHF
TRBV19	-	TRBJ2-7	CASSTKLRGEQYF
TRBV19	few	TRBJ1-2	CASSMGQPGDYGYTF
TRBV2	-	TRBJ1-1	CASSEAHPGGNTEAFF
TRBV6-2/TRBV6-3	-	TRBJ2-1	CASSYSGTSGIYNEQFF
TRBV7-3	-	TRBJ2-2	CASSLNPQGNTGELFF
TRBV5-4	-	TRBJ1-1	CASSPGTFGNTEAFF
TRBV9	-	TRBJ2-2	CASSTTTGLATGELFF
TRBV7-2	-	TRBJ2-4	CASSLLSQGRNIQYF
TRBV18	-	TRBJ2-1	CASSPLTSSYNEQFF
TRBV18	-	TRBJ1-3	CASSPPGTPGNTIYF
TRBV6-5	-	TRBJ1-2	CAIARLTGTGGGYTF
TRBV9	-	TRBJ2-2	CASSVKRGPANTGELFF
TRBV2	-	TRBJ2-5	CASSVQETQYF
TRBV18	once	TRBJ1-1	CASSPLRSTEAFF
TRBV28	once	TRBJ2-7	CASSLGASGSGEQYF
TRBV29-1	-	TRBJ2-7	CSALDSRGYEQYF
TRBV12-5	-	TRBJ1-1	CASGSGGSYTEAFF
TRBV19	-	TRBJ2-7	CASSISGIRLEQYF
TRBV2	-	TRBJ1-4	CASCAANEKLFF
TRBV6-2/TRBV6-3	-	TRBJ2-1	CASSYFRQASHFF
TRBV5-4	-	TRBJ1-4	CASSRDRGAEKLFF
TRBV27	-	TRBJ1-4	CASSTLWGANEKLFF
TRBV11-2	-	TRBJ1-2	CASSRGTGGLTNYGYTF
TRBV5-1	few	TRBJ2-5	CASSLGDRGIETQYF
TRBV7-3	-	TRBJ2-1	CASSPYPRGASGNYNEQFF
TRBV5-4	-	TRBJ1-2	CASSTPTDLGGYTF
TRBV28	-	TRBJ2-1	CASSVHSAGTPEQFF